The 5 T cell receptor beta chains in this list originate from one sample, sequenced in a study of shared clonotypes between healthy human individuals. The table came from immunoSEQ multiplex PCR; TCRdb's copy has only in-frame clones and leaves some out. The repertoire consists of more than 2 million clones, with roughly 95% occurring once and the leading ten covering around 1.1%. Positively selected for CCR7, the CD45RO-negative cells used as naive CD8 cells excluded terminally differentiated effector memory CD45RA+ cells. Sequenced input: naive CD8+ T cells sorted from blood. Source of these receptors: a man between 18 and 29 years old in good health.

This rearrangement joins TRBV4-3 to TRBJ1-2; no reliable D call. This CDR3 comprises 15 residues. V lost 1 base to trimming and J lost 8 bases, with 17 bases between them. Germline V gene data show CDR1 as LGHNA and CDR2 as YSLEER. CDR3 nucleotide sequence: TGCGCCAGCAGCCAAGTTACGGGAACCCCGGGCGGCTACACCTTC. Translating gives CASSQVTGTPGGYTF.

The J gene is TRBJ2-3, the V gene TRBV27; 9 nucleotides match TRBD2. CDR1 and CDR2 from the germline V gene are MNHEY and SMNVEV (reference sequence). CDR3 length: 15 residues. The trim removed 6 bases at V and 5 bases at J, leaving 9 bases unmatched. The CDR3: CASRAGTSIRDTQYF. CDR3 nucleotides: TGTGCCAGCAGGGCCGGGACTAGCATAAGAGATACGCAGTATTTT.

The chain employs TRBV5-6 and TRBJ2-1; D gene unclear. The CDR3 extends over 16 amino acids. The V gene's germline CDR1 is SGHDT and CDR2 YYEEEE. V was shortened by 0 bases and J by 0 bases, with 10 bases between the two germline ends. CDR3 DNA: TGTGCCAGCAGCTTGGGGCTGCTCAGCTCCTACAATGAGCAGTTCTTC. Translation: CASSLGLLSSYNEQFF.

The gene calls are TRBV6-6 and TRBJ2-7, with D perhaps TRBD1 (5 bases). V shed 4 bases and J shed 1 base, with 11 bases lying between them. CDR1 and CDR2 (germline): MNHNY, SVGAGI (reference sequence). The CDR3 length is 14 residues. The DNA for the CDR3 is TGTGCCAGCAGTTTACGGCAGGGTTCCTACGAGCAGTACTTC. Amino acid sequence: CASSLRQGSYEQYF.

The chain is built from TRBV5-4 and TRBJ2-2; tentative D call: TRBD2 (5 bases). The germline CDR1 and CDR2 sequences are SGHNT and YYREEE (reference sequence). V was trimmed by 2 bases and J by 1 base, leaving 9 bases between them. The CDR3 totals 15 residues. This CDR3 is CASSFRAGNTGELFF. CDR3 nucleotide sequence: TGTGCCAGCAGCTTCCGGGCGGGGAACACCGGGGAGCTGTTTTTT.